Listed here are 11 T cell receptor beta chains from one sample, sequenced in a study of CD8 T cells in Susac syndrome. The authors reverse transcribed about 0.45 to 1 ug RNA with random hexamers. MiXCR, applied by TCRdb to the immunoSEQ multiplex PCR reads, yields one record per CDR3 protein. The table has about 140,000 distinct CDR3 sequences, roughly 95% seen once. Sequenced input: CD4+ T cells from PBMCs. The source is a human donor with multiple sclerosis.

The V gene is TRBV7-9, the J gene TRBJ1-2; tentatively, D is TRBD1 (6 bases). Trimming removed 2 bases at V and 6 bases at J, with 10 bases between. The germline gives CDR1 SEHNR, CDR2 FQNEAQ (reference sequence). The CDR3 is made up of 13 amino acids. In nucleotides, the CDR3 is TGTGCCAGCAGCTTATACAGGGACAATGGCTACACCTTC. This gives the protein CASSLYRDNGYTF.

The V call is TRBV30, the J call TRBJ2-7, with 7 bases that match TRBD2. In germline, CDR1 is GTSNPN, CDR2 SVGIG (reference sequence). V trimming: 3 bases; J trimming: 6 bases; junction bases outside the gene matches: 11. The CDR3 covers 14 residues. The CDR3 loop is CAWRSSGEGGEQYF. The CDR3, as DNA: TGTGCCTGGAGGTCAAGCGGGGAGGGCGGCGAGCAGTACTTC.

The chain joins TRBV2 to TRBJ1-2; 7 bases agree with TRBD1. V lost 2 bases to trimming and J lost 7 bases; unmatched junction nucleotides: 1. This CDR3 region has 12 residues. The germline V gene has CDR1 SNHLY and CDR2 FYNNEI. The CDR3 is CASSERQGGYTF. The CDR3, as DNA: TGTGCCAGCAGTGAAAGACAGGGTGGCTACACCTTC.

The chain is built from TRBV12-3 or TRBV12-4 and TRBJ2-7; TRBD2 matches at 8 bases. CDR3 length: 14 amino acids. Trimming at V came to 1 base and at J to 3 bases, leaving 2 bases not matched to a gene. The CDR3 DNA follows: TGTGCCAGCAGTTTAGTCGGGGGGGTCTACGAGCAGTACTTC. Protein sequence: CASSLVGGVYEQYF.

The CDR3 sequence: CASSHTYNEQFF. As DNA, the CDR3 is TGTGCCAGCAGCCACACTTACAATGAGCAGTTCTTC. The V gene is TRBV4-2, the J gene TRBJ2-1; D not resolved. Germline loops: CDR1 LGHNA, CDR2 YNFKEQ. The ends were cut back, 3 bases at V and 4 bases at J, with 4 bases in the middle. The CDR3 sequence is 12 residues long.

V gene TRBV29-1 combines with J gene TRBJ2-7; D is perhaps TRBD1 (8 bases). Between the trimmed V and J ends, which lost 6 bases and 2 bases, there was a span of 11 bases. Per the germline V gene, CDR1 is SQVTM and CDR2 is ANQGSEA. There are 12 residues in the CDR3. In nucleotides, the CDR3 is TGCAGCGTCACAGGGGGGGCCTACGAGCAGTACTTC. Translated: CSVTGGAYEQYF.

This chain joins TRBV28 and TRBJ2-5; 7 bases are shared with TRBD1. V dropped 6 bases and J dropped 4; count of bases not matched to a gene: 11. This CDR3 is 15 amino acids long. Germline V lookup: CDR1 MDHEN, CDR2 SYDVKM. The CDR3 nucleotides are TGTGCCAGCAGCCGTAGACAGGGAATGAGAGAGACCCAGTACTTC. Translating gives CASSRRQGMRETQYF.

The chain links TRBV29-1 to TRBJ1-1, with D maybe TRBD1 (6 bases). Germline V CDR1 and CDR2: SQVTM, ANQGSEA. Trimming took 6 bases from V and 1 from J, leaving 12 bases between them. The CDR3 is 13 amino acids. The CDR3 DNA follows: TGCAGCGTCGGGACACTTCAGAACACTGAAGCTTTCTTT. Residues: CSVGTLQNTEAFF.

This sequence joins TRBV12-3 or TRBV12-4 and TRBJ2-7; no firm D call. CDR3 length equals 15 residues. Deletions cut 3 bases from V and 3 bases from J, with 15 bases between. The CDR3 DNA is TGTGCCAGCAGTTTCGCAAGGGCTTTAGTCTACGAGCAGTACTTC. Protein sequence: CASSFARALVYEQYF.

This clonotype was recorded only once. The chain employs TRBV9 and TRBJ2-1; D remains unclear. CDR1 is SGDLS and CDR2 is YYNGEE in the germline V gene. Trimming removed 0 bases at V and 0 bases at J, with 7 bases between. This CDR3 has 15 amino acids. DNA for the CDR3: TGTGCCAGCAGCGTAGCTCTGAGCTCCTACAATGAGCAGTTCTTC. It is translated as CASSVALSSYNEQFF. The variable domain in full, completed from reference TRBV9 and TRBJ2-1, reads DSGVTQTPKHLITATGQRVTLRCSPRSGDLSVYWYQQSLDQGLQFLIQYYNGEERAKGNILERFSAQQFPDLHSELNLSSLELGDSALYFCASSVALSSYNEQFFGPGTRLTVL.

This clonotype was seen only once. The chain uses TRBV12-3 or TRBV12-4 and TRBJ1-5; no firm D call. Trimming stripped 8 bases from V and 4 bases from J, with 15 bases between. CDR3 length: 14 residues. In DNA form, the CDR3 reads TGTGCCAGCCGATTCAATATAGGGAATCAGCCCCAGCATTTT. It specifies CASRFNIGNQPQHF.